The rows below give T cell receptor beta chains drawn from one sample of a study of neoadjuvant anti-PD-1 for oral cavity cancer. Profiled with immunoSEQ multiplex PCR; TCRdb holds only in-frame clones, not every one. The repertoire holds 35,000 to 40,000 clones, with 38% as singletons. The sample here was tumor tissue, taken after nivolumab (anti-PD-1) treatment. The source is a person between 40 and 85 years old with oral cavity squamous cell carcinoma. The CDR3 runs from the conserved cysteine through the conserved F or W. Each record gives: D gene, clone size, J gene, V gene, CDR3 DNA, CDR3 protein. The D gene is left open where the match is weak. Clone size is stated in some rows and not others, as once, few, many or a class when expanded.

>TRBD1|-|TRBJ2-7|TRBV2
TGTGCCAGCAGTGATGGGACAGGGGGCTACGAGCAGTACTTC
CASSDGTGGYEQYF
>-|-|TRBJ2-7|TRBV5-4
TGTGCCAGCAGCTTTCTTGGATCTCTGGACGAGCAGTACTTC
CASSFLGSLDEQYF
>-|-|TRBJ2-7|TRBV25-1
TGTGCCAGCAGTGTGCGAGCGGGCCCCTCCTACGAGCAGTACTTC
CASSVRAGPSYEQYF
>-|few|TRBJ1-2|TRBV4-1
TGCGCCAGCAGCCAAGGCGGGACGAGGAATGGCTACACCTTC
CASSQGGTRNGYTF
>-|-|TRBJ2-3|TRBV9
TGTGCCAGCAGCGTAGACAGGGCTCCGCAGTATTTT
CASSVDRAPQYF
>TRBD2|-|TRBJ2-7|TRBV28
TGTGCCAGCCGCCGACGGGGGGGAGGATACGAGCAGTACTTC
CASRRRGGGYEQYF
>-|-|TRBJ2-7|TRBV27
TGTGCCAGCAGGTCAGGCTACGAGCAGTACTTC
CASRSGYEQYF
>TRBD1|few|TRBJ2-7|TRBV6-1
TGTGCCAGCAGTGGGACAGGGAGCTCCTACGAGCAGTACTTC
CASSGTGSSYEQYF
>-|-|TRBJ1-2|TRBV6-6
TGTGCCAGCAGTGTACAGGACTATGGCTACACCTTC
CASSVQDYGYTF
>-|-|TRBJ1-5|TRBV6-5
TGTGCCAGCAGTTACTCAGGGTTCGAGCCCCAGCATTTT
CASSYSGFEPQHF
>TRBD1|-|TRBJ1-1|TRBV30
TGTGCCTGCACACAGGGGGCGTCCACTGAAGCTTTCTTT
CACTQGASTEAFF
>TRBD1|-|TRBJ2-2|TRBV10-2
TGCGCCAGCCGGGGACAGGGAGGCGGGGAGCTGTTTTTT
CASRGQGGGELFF
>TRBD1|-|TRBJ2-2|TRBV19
TGTGCCAGTACCCAGACAGGGTTGGGAGAGGAGCTGTTTTTT
CASTQTGLGEELFF
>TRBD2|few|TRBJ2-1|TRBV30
TGTGCCTGCCTAGCGGGGGGGCGGAATGAGCAGTTCTTC
CACLAGGRNEQFF
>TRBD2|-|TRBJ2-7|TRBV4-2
TGTGCCAGCAGCCACCTGAGCGGGGGGGCCTTTTACGAGCAGTACTTC
CASSHLSGGAFYEQYF
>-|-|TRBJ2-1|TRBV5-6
TGTGCCAGCAGCCCGGGGATAATTTACGGCAATGAGCAGTTCTTC
CASSPGIIYGNEQFF
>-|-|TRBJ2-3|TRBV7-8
TGTGCCAGCAGCTTAAATGGGAGATTTGATACGCAGTATTTT
CASSLNGRFDTQYF
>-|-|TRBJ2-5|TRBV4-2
TGTGCCAGCGGATTCGGGGTACAAGAGACCCAGTACTTC
CASGFGVQETQYF
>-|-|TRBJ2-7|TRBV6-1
TGTGCCAGCAGTGAAGCGCTTCGGGGTTACGAGCAGTACTTC
CASSEALRGYEQYF
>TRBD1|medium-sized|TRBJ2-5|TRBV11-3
TGTGCCAGCAGCCTAAGACAGGGGGATACAGAGACCCAGTACTTC
CASSLRQGDTETQYF
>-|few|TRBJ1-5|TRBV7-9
TGTGCCAGCGTAAGGGGGGAAAATCAGCCCCAGCATTTT
CASVRGENQPQHF
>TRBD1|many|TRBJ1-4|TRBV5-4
TGTGCCAGCAGCGGGGGGACAGATGAAAAACTGTTTTTT
CASSGGTDEKLFF
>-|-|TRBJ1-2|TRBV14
TGTGCCAGCAGCCAAGTAGGGCGGGGATTAAACTATGGCTACACCTTC
CASSQVGRGLNYGYTF
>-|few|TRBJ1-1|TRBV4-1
TGCGCCAGCAGCCAAACGGGGGTCATGAACACTGAAGCTTTCTTT
CASSQTGVMNTEAFF
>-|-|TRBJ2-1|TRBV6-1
TGTGCCAGCAGTGATAACCCCGGACGCAAGTTCTTC
CASSDNPGRKFF
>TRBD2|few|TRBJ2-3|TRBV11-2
TGTGCCAGCAGCGCGAGCGGGAGTCGGGCAGATACGCAGTATTTT
CASSASGSRADTQYF
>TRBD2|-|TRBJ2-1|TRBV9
TGTGCCAGCAGCGTAGACCTAGCGGGACGCAATGAGCAGTTCTTC
CASSVDLAGRNEQFF
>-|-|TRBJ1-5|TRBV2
TGTGCCAGCAGACTTGGACAGTATAGCAATCAGCCCCAGCATTTT
CASRLGQYSNQPQHF
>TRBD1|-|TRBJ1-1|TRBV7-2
TGTGCCAGCAGCTACCGACAGGGAGCAATTGAAGCTTTCTTT
CASSYRQGAIEAFF
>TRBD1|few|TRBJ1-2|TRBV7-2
TGTGCCAGCAGCTTAGAGTCAGGGGGCAACTATGGCTACACCTTC
CASSLESGGNYGYTF
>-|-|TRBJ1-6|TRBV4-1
TGCGCCAGCAGCCAAGATTCTGTTCCTTCGAATTCACCCCTCCACTTT
CASSQDSVPSNSPLHF